The clone carrying this T cell receptor beta chain has ten or more counts. Its antigen is not known. The V gene lost 6 bases and the J gene lost 4 bases, with 15 bases spanning the gap. CDR1 is MNHEY and CDR2 is SMNVEV in the germline V gene (reference sequence). The CDR3 is 14 residues long. The data derive from a study of T-cell reconstitution after alpha-beta-depleted transplantation in children. Study conclusions and caveats: A year post-transplant, T-cell counts and diversity derived mostly from newly produced T cells. In patients about two months after transplant, alpha-beta T cells reportedly arose from several hundred expanded graft clones. The origin of high day-60 TCRbeta diversity in some patients lay in surviving recipient T cells and thymic progenitors.

Library preparation (for TCRbeta) was performed with unique molecular identifiers. TCRdb reprocessed the PCR reads via MiXCR and lists one record per CDR3 protein. This table has roughly 160,000 distinct CDR3 sequences, approximately 10% appearing once. The chain recombines TRBV27 with TRBJ1-2; D possibly corresponds to TRBD1 (5 bases). The sequencing here drew on PBMCs, taken before TCRalphabeta/CD19-depleted stem cell transplant. The source of this sequence is a boy younger than 10 with acute myeloid leukemia, due to receive a stem cell transplant. The CDR3 spells CASRWGVGPYGYTF. CDR3 nucleotide sequence: TGTGCCAGCAGGTGGGGGGTAGGCCCCTATGGCTACACCTTC.